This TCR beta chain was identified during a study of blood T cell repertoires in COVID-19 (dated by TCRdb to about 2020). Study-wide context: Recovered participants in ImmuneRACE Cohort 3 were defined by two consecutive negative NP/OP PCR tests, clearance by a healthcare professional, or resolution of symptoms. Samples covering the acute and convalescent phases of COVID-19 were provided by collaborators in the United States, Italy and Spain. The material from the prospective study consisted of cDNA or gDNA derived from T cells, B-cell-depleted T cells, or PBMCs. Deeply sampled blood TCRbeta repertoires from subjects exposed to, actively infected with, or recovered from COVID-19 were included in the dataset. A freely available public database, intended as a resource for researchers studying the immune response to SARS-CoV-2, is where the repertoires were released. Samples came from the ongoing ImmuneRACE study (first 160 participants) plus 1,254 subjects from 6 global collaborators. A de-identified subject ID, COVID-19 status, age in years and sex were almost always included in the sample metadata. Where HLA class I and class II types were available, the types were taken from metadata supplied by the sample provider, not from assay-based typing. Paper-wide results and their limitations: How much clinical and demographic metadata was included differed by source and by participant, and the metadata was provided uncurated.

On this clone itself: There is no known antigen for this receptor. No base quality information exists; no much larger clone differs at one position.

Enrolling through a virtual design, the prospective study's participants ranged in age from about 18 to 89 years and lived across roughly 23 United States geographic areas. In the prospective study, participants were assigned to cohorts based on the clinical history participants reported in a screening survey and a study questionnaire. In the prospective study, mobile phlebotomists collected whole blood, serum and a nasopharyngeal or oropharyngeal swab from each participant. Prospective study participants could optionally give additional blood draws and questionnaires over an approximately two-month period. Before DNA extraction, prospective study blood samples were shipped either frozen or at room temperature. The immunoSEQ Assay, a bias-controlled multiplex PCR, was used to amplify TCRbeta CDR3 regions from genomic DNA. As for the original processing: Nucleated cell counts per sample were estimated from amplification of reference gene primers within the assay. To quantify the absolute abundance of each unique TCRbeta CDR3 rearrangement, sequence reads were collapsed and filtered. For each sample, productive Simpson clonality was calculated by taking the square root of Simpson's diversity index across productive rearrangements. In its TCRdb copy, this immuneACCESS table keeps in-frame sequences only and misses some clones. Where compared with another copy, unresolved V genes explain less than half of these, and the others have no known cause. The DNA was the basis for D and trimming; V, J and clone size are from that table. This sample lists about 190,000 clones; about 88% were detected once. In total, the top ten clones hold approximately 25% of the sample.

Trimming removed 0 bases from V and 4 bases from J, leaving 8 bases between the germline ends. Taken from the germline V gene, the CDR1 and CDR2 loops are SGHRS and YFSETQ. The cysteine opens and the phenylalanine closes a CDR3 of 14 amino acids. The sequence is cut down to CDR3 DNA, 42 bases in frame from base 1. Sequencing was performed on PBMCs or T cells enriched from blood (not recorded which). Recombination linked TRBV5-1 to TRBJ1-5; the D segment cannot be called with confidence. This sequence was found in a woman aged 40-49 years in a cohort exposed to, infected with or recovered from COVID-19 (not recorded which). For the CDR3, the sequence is CASSLGGENQPQHF. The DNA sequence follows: TGCGCCAGCAGCTTGGGTGGGGAGAATCAGCCCCAGCATTTT.